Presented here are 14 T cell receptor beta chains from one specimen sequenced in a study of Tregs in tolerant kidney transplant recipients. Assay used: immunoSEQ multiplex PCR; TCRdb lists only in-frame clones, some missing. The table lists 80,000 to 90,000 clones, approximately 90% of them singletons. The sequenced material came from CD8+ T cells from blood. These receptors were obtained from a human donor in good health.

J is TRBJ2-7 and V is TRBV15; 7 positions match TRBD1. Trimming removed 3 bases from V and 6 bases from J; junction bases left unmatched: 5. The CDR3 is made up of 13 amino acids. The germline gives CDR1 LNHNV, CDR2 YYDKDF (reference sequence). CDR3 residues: CATSRVYRGEQYF. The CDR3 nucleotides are TGTGCCACCAGCAGGGTATACAGGGGCGAGCAGTACTTC.

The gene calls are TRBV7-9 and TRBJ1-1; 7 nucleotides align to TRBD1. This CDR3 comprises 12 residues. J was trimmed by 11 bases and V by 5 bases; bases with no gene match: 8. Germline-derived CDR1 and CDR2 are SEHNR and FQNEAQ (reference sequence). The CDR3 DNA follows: TGTGCCAGCAGCGGGGACAGCCCAGGGGCTTTCTTT. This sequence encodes CASSGDSPGAFF.

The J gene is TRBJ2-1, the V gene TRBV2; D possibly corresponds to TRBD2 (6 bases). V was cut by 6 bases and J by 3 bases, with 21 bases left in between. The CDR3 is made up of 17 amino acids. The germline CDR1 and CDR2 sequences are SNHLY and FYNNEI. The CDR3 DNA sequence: TGTGCCAGCAGCGAATCCCTCGACCGGGACTTCTACAATGAGCAGTTCTTC. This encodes CASSESLDRDFYNEQFF.

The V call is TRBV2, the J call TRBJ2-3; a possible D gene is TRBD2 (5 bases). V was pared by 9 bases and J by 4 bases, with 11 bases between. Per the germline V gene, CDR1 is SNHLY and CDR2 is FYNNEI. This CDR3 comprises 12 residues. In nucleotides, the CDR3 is TGTGCCAGGGAGGCGGCACCAGATACGCAGTATTTT. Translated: CAREAAPDTQYF.

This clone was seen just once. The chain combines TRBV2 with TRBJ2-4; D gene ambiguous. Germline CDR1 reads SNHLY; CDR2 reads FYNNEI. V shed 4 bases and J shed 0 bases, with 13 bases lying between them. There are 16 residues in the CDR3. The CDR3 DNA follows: TGTGCCAGCAGTGCAGACTTATTGCTAGCCAAAAACATTCAGTACTTC. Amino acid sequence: CASSADLLLAKNIQYF.

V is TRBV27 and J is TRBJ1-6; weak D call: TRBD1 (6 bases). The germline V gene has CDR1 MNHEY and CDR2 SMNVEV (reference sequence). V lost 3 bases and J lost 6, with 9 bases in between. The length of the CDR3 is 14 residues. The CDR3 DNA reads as TGTGCCAGCAGTTTGAGGGGGTTTAATTCACCCCTCCACTTT. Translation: CASSLRGFNSPLHF.

Written as DNA, the CDR3 is TGTGCCAGCACGCTCTTCGCGGGGAGGGACACCGGGGAGCTGTTTTTT. Translated: CASTLFAGRDTGELFF. The V and J genes are TRBV21-1 and TRBJ2-2; the table assigns TRBD2, which was not confirmed against the DNA. TRBV21-1 is tagged as a pseudogene. This CDR3 is 16 amino acids long.

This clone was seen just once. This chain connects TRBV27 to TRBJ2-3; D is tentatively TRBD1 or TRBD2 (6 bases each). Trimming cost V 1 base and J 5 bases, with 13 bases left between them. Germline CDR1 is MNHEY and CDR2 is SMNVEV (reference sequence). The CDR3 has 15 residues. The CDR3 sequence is CASSLFWGAGDTQYF. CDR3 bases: TGTGCCAGCAGTTTATTCTGGGGGGCTGGAGATACGCAGTATTTT.

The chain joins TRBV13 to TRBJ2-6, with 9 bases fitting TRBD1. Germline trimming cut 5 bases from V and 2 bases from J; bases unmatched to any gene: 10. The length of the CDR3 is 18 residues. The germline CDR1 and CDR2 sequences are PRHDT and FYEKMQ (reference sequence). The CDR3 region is CASSLVGTGSTGANVLTF. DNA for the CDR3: TGTGCCAGCAGCCTTGTCGGGACAGGGAGCACTGGGGCCAACGTCCTGACTTTC. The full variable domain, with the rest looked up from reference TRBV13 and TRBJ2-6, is AAGVIQSPRHLIKEKRETATLKCYPIPRHDTVYWYQQGPGQDPQFLISFYEKMQSDKGSIPDRFSAQQFSDYHSELNMSSLELGDSALYFCASSLVGTGSTGANVLTFGAGSRLTVL.

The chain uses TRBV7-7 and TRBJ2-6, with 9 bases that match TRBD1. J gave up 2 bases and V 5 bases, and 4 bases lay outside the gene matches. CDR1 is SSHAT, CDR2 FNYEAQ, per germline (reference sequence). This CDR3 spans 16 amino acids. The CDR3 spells CASSLDRGPGANVLTF. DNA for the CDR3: TGTGCCAGCAGCCTGGACAGGGGCCCTGGGGCCAACGTCCTGACTTTC.

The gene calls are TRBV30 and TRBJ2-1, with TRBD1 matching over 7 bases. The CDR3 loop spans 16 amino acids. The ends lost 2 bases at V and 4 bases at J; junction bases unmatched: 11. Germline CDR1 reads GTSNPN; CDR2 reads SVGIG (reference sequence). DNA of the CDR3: TGTGCCTGGAGTAGTCCTTGGTTGGGACAGTACAATGAGCAGTTCTTC. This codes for CAWSSPWLGQYNEQFF. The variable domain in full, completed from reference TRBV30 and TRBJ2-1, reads SQTIHQWPATLVQPVGSPLSLECTVEGTSNPNLYWYRQAAGRGLQLLFYSVGIGQISSEVPQNLSASRPQDRQFILSSKKLLLSDSGFYLCAWSSPWLGQYNEQFFGPGTRLTVL.

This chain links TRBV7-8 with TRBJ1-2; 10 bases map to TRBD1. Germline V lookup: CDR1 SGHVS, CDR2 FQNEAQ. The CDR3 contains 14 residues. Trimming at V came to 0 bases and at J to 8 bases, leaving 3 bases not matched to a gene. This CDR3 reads CASSLAGQGLGYTF. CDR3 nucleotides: TGTGCCAGCAGCTTAGCGGGACAGGGGTTGGGCTACACCTTC.

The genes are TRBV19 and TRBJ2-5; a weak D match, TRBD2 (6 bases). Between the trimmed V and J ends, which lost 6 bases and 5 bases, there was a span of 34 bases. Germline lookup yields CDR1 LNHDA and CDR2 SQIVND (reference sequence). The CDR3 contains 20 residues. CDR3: CASSNLGGEMVEYSAETQYF. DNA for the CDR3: TGTGCCAGTAGCAACCTCGGCGGGGAAATGGTGGAATACTCGGCGGAGACCCAGTACTTC.

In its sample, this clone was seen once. CDR3 sequence (DNA): TGTGCCAGCAGCTTTAGCTCCTGGGGACTGGGAGGAGATACGCAGTATTTT. As protein: CASSFSSWGLGGDTQYF. V gene TRBV5-6 combines with J gene TRBJ2-3; tentatively, D is TRBD2 (6 bases). Germline values: CDR1 SGHDT, CDR2 YYEEEE. The CDR3 loop spans 17 amino acids. V was trimmed by 2 bases and J by 5 bases, leaving 21 bases between them. Filled out from reference TRBV5-6 and TRBJ2-3, the complete variable domain reads DAGVTQSPTHLIKTRGQQVTLRCSPKSGHDTVSWYQQALGQGPQFIFQYYEEEERQRGNFPDRFSGHQFPNYSSELNVNALLLGDSALYLCASSFSSWGLGGDTQYFGPGTRLTVL.